This T cell receptor (beta chain) came from a study of regulatory T cells in long-lasting Graves disease. The time point is: newly diagnosed GD, antithyroid drugs for less than 3 months. Following extraction of RNA from PBMCs, that RNA was used to make the TCR library. The germline V gene has CDR1 LGHDT and CDR2 YNNKEL (reference sequence). Trimming removed 3 bases from V and 3 bases from J, with 12 bases in between. This CDR3 comprises 15 residues. The TCR beta library used iRepertoire HTBI primers with Arm-PCR amplification of CDR3. TCRdb recomputed calls from the multiplex PCR reads with MiXCR, one row per CDR3 protein. The repertoire holds 350,000 to 450,000 distinct CDR3 sequences, with 14% to 15% as singletons. In addition, the sample was reused for a study of T cells in Graves' hyperthyroidism and ophthalmopathy.

The specimen comprised peripheral blood mononuclear cells (PBMCs), sampled at new diagnosis, from a patient treated with antithyroid drugs. V gene TRBV3-1 combines with J gene TRBJ2-1; D is perhaps TRBD2 (6 bases). This TCR was recovered from a woman aged 25 to 45 with Graves disease. CDR3 DNA: TGTGCCAGCAGCCACCACCGCGGGATCTACAATGAGCAGTTCTTC. Its translation is CASSHHRGIYNEQFF.